The 20 T cell receptor beta chains reported below all come from one sample, sequenced in a study of OX40 agonist ivuxolimab in advanced cancers. Using immunoSEQ multiplex PCR, the repertoire was profiled, and TCRdb retains in-frame clones only, with some absent. The profile shows tens of thousands of clones, about 86% of them singletons. The sequencing used CD4+ or CD8+ T cells sorted from blood, collected in a trial of the OX40 agonist ivuxolimab. The receptors derive from an adult with an advanced solid tumor such as melanoma, head and neck, liver or kidney cancer.

The gene calls are TRBV6-6 and TRBJ1-6, with D maybe TRBD1 (5 bases). The CDR3 contains 14 residues. V lost 2 bases to trimming and J lost 8 bases, with 10 bases between them. Germline assignment: CDR1 MNHNY and CDR2 SVGAGI (reference sequence). CDR3 sequence reads: CASSYRGEDSPLHF. Here the CDR3 DNA reads TGTGCCAGCAGTTACCGGGGGGAGGATTCACCCCTCCACTTT.

This clone was counted only a few times. This rearrangement joins TRBV25-1 to TRBJ1-1; D is unresolved. CDR1 is MGHDK, CDR2 SYGVNS, per germline. Trimming removed 4 bases at V and 6 bases at J, with 12 bases between. The CDR3 runs 13 residues. The CDR3 sequence is CASSGSRSPEAFF. In nucleotides, the CDR3 is TGTGCCAGCAGTGGATCGAGGAGCCCTGAAGCTTTCTTT.

J is TRBJ2-3 and V is TRBV6-1; D unclear. This CDR3 has 14 amino acids. Trimming shortened V by 5 bases and J by 8 bases, and 17 bases separated the two germline ends. The V gene's germline CDR1 is MNHNS and CDR2 SASEGT. The CDR3 DNA reads TGTGCCAGCAGTCGGACCCTACACTTAGCTACGCAGTATTTT. This codes for CASSRTLHLATQYF.

The chain has TRBV19 and TRBJ1-1; weak D call: TRBD1 (6 bases). The CDR3 is 13 residues long. The germline CDR1 and CDR2 sequences are LNHDA and SQIVND (reference sequence). Deletions cut 2 bases from V and 8 bases from J, with 12 bases between. Written as DNA, the CDR3 is TGTGCCAGTAGTATAAATCGGGGGGCCGAAGCTTTCTTT. Translating it yields CASSINRGAEAFF.

The rearrangement uses TRBV6-6 and TRBJ1-5; D is unresolved. V was trimmed by 4 bases and J by 9 bases, leaving 7 bases between them. The CDR3 is made up of 11 amino acids. The germline V gene encodes CDR1 MNHNY and CDR2 SVGAGI (reference sequence). The CDR3 reads CASSLESPQHF. The DNA for the CDR3 is TGTGCCAGCAGTTTAGAATCGCCCCAGCATTTT.

The chain has TRBV7-2 and TRBJ2-3; D is possibly TRBD2 (6 bases). The CDR3 spans 15 residues. V was trimmed by 5 bases and J by 2 bases, leaving 14 bases between them. Germline V gene lookup returns CDR1 SGHTA and CDR2 FQGNSA. CDR3 sequence (DNA): TGTGCCAGCAGCCCCCGGGAGCGGCTCACAGATACGCAGTATTTT. It codes for CASSPRERLTDTQYF. The full variable domain, completed using reference TRBV7-2 and TRBJ2-3, is GAGVSQSPSNKVTEKGKDVELRCDPISGHTALYWYRQSLGQGLEFLIYFQGNSAPDKSGLPSDRFSAERTGGSVSTLTIQRTQQEDSAVYLCASSPRERLTDTQYFGPGTRLTVL.

The V and J genes are TRBV5-4 and TRBJ1-1; D remains ambiguous. The germline gives CDR1 SGHNT, CDR2 YYREEE (reference sequence). Trimming took off 3 bases at V and 6 bases at J, with 9 bases between the two ends. The CDR3 sequence is 12 residues long. The DNA for the CDR3 is TGTGCCAGCAGCTCTATTAGCGCTGAAGCTTTCTTT. Translation gives CASSSISAEAFF.

The V and J genes are TRBV18 and TRBJ1-1, with unresolved D. The V gene lost 0 bases and the J gene lost 5 bases, with 13 bases spanning the gap. The length of the CDR3 is 15 residues. Germline V CDR1 and CDR2: KGHSH, LQKENI. CDR3 nucleotide sequence: TGTGCCAGCTCACCACCGTCGAGGGTAGGAACTGAAGCTTTCTTT. It is translated as CASSPPSRVGTEAFF.

The CDR3 protein is CASSYGTGALTEAFF. The CDR3 DNA reads as TGTGCCAGCAGTTACGGGACAGGGGCTTTAACTGAAGCTTTCTTT. The genes are TRBV6-5 and TRBJ1-1; 10 bases align to TRBD1. The CDR3 runs to 15 residues. Germline values: CDR1 MNHEY, CDR2 SVGAGI. Trimming removed 2 bases from V and 5 bases from J; junction bases left unmatched: 5.

The rearrangement joins TRBV7-2 to TRBJ1-5, with 7 bases lining up with TRBD1. This CDR3 contains 18 residues. Trimming at V came to 1 base and at J to 2 bases, leaving 11 bases not matched to a gene. Germline-derived CDR1 and CDR2 are SGHTA and FQGNSA. The CDR3, as DNA: TGTGCCAGCAGCTTAGTCAAAGGGGGCGCTGGAGGCAATCAGCCCCAGCATTTT. Amino acid sequence: CASSLVKGGAGGNQPQHF.

This clone was seen a handful of times. The chain employs TRBV11-2 and TRBJ1-1, with D maybe TRBD1 (5 bases). CDR1 is SGHAT and CDR2 is FQNNGV in the germline V gene. The CDR3 consists of 15 residues. The germline V and J ends were trimmed by 0 bases and 1 base, with 9 bases remaining between them. The CDR3 sequence: CASSLEPGPNTEAFF. DNA of the CDR3: TGTGCCAGCAGCTTAGAGCCAGGGCCGAACACTGAAGCTTTCTTT.

V usage is TRBV7-9 and J usage is TRBJ1-1; no reliable D call. The germline V and J ends were trimmed by 4 bases and 5 bases, with 14 bases remaining between them. Germline V gene data show CDR1 as SEHNR and CDR2 as FQNEAQ (reference sequence). This CDR3 contains 14 residues. The CDR3 region has the DNA TGTGCCAGCAGCTCAGACGCTTCGTGGACTGAAGCTTTCTTT. Its translation: CASSSDASWTEAFF.

Only one count was recorded for this clone. The J gene is TRBJ1-2, the V gene TRBV5-4, with D possibly TRBD1 on 5 matching bases. This CDR3 is built from 12 residues. CDR1 is SGHNT, CDR2 YYREEE, per germline (reference sequence). V shed 2 bases and J shed 5 bases, with 7 bases lying between them. CDR3 nucleotide sequence: TGTGCCAGCAGCTTAGACAGATATGGCTACACCTTC. Protein: CASSLDRYGYTF.

This chain links TRBV30 with TRBJ2-5, with D perhaps given as TRBD1 or TRBD2 (6 bases each). The V gene's germline CDR1 is GTSNPN and CDR2 SVGIG (reference sequence). This CDR3 has 14 residues. With 4 bases removed from V and 5 bases from J, the gap between germline ends came to 17 bases. CDR3 loop: CAWTRKGGRETQYF. In nucleotides, the CDR3 is TGTGCCTGGACACGAAAGGGGGGCCGGGAGACCCAGTACTTC.

The CDR3 region is CASSFLPEGAFF. CDR3 coding DNA: TGTGCCAGCAGCTTCCTACCGGAGGGAGCTTTCTTT. The gene calls are TRBV5-5 and TRBJ1-1; no clear D. V was clipped by 2 bases and J by 10 bases, with 12 bases between them. Germline V gives CDR1 SGHKS, CDR2 YYEKEE (reference sequence). The CDR3 runs 12 residues. Complete variable domain (other parts from reference TRBV5-5 and TRBJ1-1): DAGVTQSPTHLIKTRGQQVTLRCSPISGHKSVSWYQQVLGQGPQFIFQYYEKEERGRGNFPDRFSARQFPNYSSELNVNALLLGDSALYLCASSFLPEGAFFGQGTRLTVV.

The chain recombines TRBV6-6 with TRBJ1-5; D remains ambiguous. Germline lookup yields CDR1 MNHNY and CDR2 SVGAGI (reference sequence). The CDR3 spans 13 residues. Trimming shortened V by 7 bases and J by 2 bases, and 9 bases separated the two germline ends. CDR3 bases: TGTGCCAGCACGGGCTTTGGCAATCAGCCCCAGCATTTT. It yields the protein CASTGFGNQPQHF.

V is TRBV10-3 and J is TRBJ1-5; tentative D call: TRBD1 (5 bases). CDR1 and CDR2 from the germline V gene are ENHRY and SYGVKD. Trimming removed 4 bases from V and 0 bases from J, with 7 bases in between. CDR3 length equals 14 residues. The CDR3 sequence: CAISAGLSNQPQHF. CDR3 DNA sequence: TGTGCCATCAGTGCAGGGCTTAGCAATCAGCCCCAGCATTTT.

This chain connects TRBV10-3 to TRBJ2-1; D gene ambiguous. The CDR3 runs to 13 residues. Germline V CDR1 and CDR2: ENHRY, SYGVKD. V was clipped by 11 bases and J by 4 bases, with 15 bases between them. Written as DNA, the CDR3 is TGTGCCGTGGCTGAGTCCGGGTACAATGAGCAGTTCTTC. This translates into CAVAESGYNEQFF.

The chain couples TRBV6-6 to TRBJ1-6; possibly TRBD1 for D (5 bases). The CDR3 length is 12 residues. Deletions cut 8 bases from V and 7 bases from J, with 9 bases between. Germline CDR1 MNHNY, CDR2 SVGAGI (reference sequence). The CDR3: CASEGLNSPLHF. CDR3 DNA sequence: TGTGCCAGCGAGGGGTTAAATTCACCCCTCCACTTT.

The chain is built from TRBV11-3 and TRBJ2-5, with D possibly matching TRBD2 (6 bases). V was pared by 5 bases and J by 7 bases, with 20 bases between. Looked up from germline, CDR1 is SGHNT and CDR2 is YENEEA. This CDR3 has 15 amino acids. The CDR3 spells CASSPSGVGFGTQYF. The CDR3 DNA reads TGTGCCAGCAGCCCGTCGGGAGTTGGTTTTGGGACCCAGTACTTC.